Listed below are T cell receptor beta chains from one sample, sequenced in a study of blood T cell repertoires in COVID-19. Produced via immunoSEQ multiplex PCR; TCRdb's table is partial and in-frame only. The sample yields 85,000 to 100,000 clones, around three quarters seen once. The source material was peripheral blood. These receptors were taken from a man aged 50-59 years who had recovered from COVID-19. Each CDR3 is given with its conserved first and last residue. D genes are given only for firm matches. Clone size is given for some rows only: seen once, a few or many times, or a class if the clone is expanded.

j_call d_call clone_size v_call cdr3_aa cdr3_nt
TRBJ2-3 TRBD1 NA TRBV5-1 CASRRTGITDTQYF TGCGCCAGCAGACGGACAGGGATTACAGATACGCAGTATTTT
TRBJ1-6 NA NA TRBV5-4 CASSLGLGSPLHF TGTGCCAGCAGCTTGGGCCTAGGTTCACCCCTCCACTTT
TRBJ2-1 TRBD1 NA TRBV3-1/TRBV3-2 CASSQQAGGNEQFF TGTGCCAGCAGCCAACAGGCAGGGGGCAATGAGCAGTTCTTC
TRBJ1-2 TRBD1 NA TRBV6-5 CASSRTGGGPYGYTF TGTGCCAGCAGCAGAACAGGGGGCGGACCCTATGGCTACACCTTC
TRBJ1-3 NA once TRBV10-3 CAISDRDTIYF TGTGCCATCAGTGACCGGGACACCATATATTTT
TRBJ2-7 NA NA TRBV6-2/TRBV6-3 CASSYLRGSLNEQYF TGTGCCAGCAGTTACCTCCGGGGGTCGTTAAACGAGCAGTACTTC
TRBJ2-1 TRBD1 NA TRBV12-3/TRBV12-4 CASADPGTGKFF TGTGCCAGCGCCGACCCCGGGACAGGGAAGTTCTTC
TRBJ2-7 TRBD2 once TRBV10-2 CASGTSGRGEQYF TGCGCCAGTGGGACTAGCGGGAGAGGTGAGCAGTACTTC
TRBJ1-1 NA NA TRBV18 CASSPQGWDTEAFF TGTGCCAGCTCACCTCAGGGATGGGACACTGAAGCTTTCTTT
TRBJ1-2 NA NA TRBV11-2 CASSMTQAYGYTF TGTGCCAGCAGCATGACGCAGGCCTATGGCTACACCTTC
TRBJ1-2 NA NA TRBV7-6 CASSPRGADRFYGYTF TGTGCCAGCAGCCCCCGGGGGGCGGACAGATTCTATGGCTACACCTTC
TRBJ2-5 TRBD2 NA TRBV5-1 CASSSGTGEETQYF TGCGCCAGCAGCAGCGGGACGGGGGAAGAGACCCAGTACTTC
TRBJ1-4 NA NA TRBV6-6 CASSFSNEKLFF TGTGCCAGCAGCTTCAGTAATGAAAAACTGTTTTTT
TRBJ1-1 NA NA TRBV14 CASSQRRGVVDTEAFF TGTGCCAGCAGCCAACGCAGGGGTGTCGTGGACACTGAAGCTTTCTTT
TRBJ2-3 TRBD1 NA TRBV4-1 CASSPSGTVTSDTQYF TGCGCCAGCAGCCCCTCGGGGACAGTCACCTCAGATACGCAGTATTTT
TRBJ2-1 NA NA TRBV11-2 CASSLVPPDWSSYNEQFF TGTGCCAGCAGCTTAGTCCCTCCCGACTGGAGCTCCTACAATGAGCAGTTCTTC
TRBJ2-3 TRBD2 NA TRBV11-1 CASSLRVGGEPDTQYF TGTGCCAGCAGCCTAAGAGTTGGGGGGGAGCCAGATACGCAGTATTTT
TRBJ2-5 NA NA TRBV3-1/TRBV3-2 CASSQDSGISETQYF TGTGCCAGCAGCCAAGACAGCGGTATATCGGAGACCCAGTACTTC
TRBJ1-5 NA NA TRBV28 CASILTLTGGNQPQHF TGTGCCAGCATTCTAACGTTGACCGGGGGCAATCAGCCCCAGCATTTT
TRBJ1-5 NA NA TRBV6-5 CASSYAGFSNQPQHF TGTGCCAGCAGTTACGCGGGATTTAGCAATCAGCCCCAGCATTTT
TRBJ1-1 NA NA TRBV30 CAWSREIEAFF TGTGCCTGGAGCAGGGAAATTGAAGCTTTCTTT
TRBJ1-1 TRBD1 NA TRBV5-1 CASSQGQGRTEAFF TGCGCCAGCAGCCAGGGACAGGGGAGGACTGAAGCTTTCTTT
TRBJ2-7 TRBD2 few TRBV11-2 CASSFGLAGWDEQYF TGTGCCAGCAGCTTCGGACTAGCGGGATGGGACGAGCAGTACTTC
TRBJ1-4 NA NA TRBV5-5 CASSLGRTNEKLFF TGTGCCAGCAGCCTGGGGAGGACTAATGAAAAACTGTTTTTT
TRBJ2-5 NA once TRBV5-5 CASSPYVGGQTQYF TGTGCCAGCAGCCCTTATGTGGGGGGGCAGACCCAGTACTTC
TRBJ2-7 TRBD2 few TRBV6-5 CASSVGSGGYEQYF TGTGCCAGCAGCGTAGGGTCGGGGGGTTACGAGCAGTACTTC
TRBJ2-3 NA NA TRBV4-2 CASSQASGRGDTQYF TGTGCCAGCAGCCAGGCCAGCGGGCGAGGAGATACGCAGTATTTT
TRBJ1-1 NA NA TRBV12-3/TRBV12-4 CASSWGGPPAFF TGTGCCAGCAGTTGGGGGGGCCCGCCGGCTTTCTTT
TRBJ2-5 TRBD2 NA TRBV19 CASSISGVGVETQYF TGTGCCAGTAGTATAAGCGGGGTGGGAGTAGAGACCCAGTACTTC
TRBJ1-2 NA NA TRBV19 CASSIDLSAGGYTF TGTGCCAGTAGTATAGATCTGTCCGCCGGTGGCTACACCTTC
TRBJ1-2 NA once TRBV2 CASIDTGQWRGYTF TGTGCCAGCATTGATACAGGGCAATGGCGGGGCTACACCTTC
TRBJ2-1 NA NA TRBV2 CASSEVGSNYNEQFF TGTGCCAGCAGTGAAGTCGGTAGTAACTACAATGAGCAGTTCTTC
TRBJ1-2 NA NA TRBV9 CASSVAQGNYGYTF TGTGCCAGCAGCGTAGCTCAGGGAAACTATGGCTACACCTTC
TRBJ1-1 TRBD1 NA TRBV5-6 CASSLVGQGIWSTEAFF TGTGCCAGCAGCTTGGTAGGACAGGGAATCTGGAGCACTGAAGCTTTCTTT
TRBJ2-3 TRBD2 NA TRBV3-1/TRBV3-2 CASSPDLRISGEEYF TGTGCCAGCAGCCCAGATTTGAGAATTAGCGGGGAGGAGTATTTT
TRBJ2-7 TRBD1 NA TRBV27 CASSLRAFGTGYYEQYF TGTGCCAGCAGTTTAAGAGCCTTTGGGACAGGGTACTACGAGCAGTACTTC
TRBJ1-3 TRBD1 NA TRBV25-1 CASSATGQGPWNTIYF TGTGCCAGCAGTGCAACCGGACAGGGCCCATGGAACACCATATATTTT
TRBJ1-3 NA NA TRBV5-1 CASSLGSSSGNTIYF TGCGCCAGCAGCTTAGGTTCTAGCTCTGGAAACACCATATATTTT
TRBJ2-7 NA NA TRBV4-3 CASSQDLAGISYEQYF TGCGCCAGCAGCCAAGATTTGGCGGGCATCTCCTACGAGCAGTACTTC
TRBJ1-2 TRBD1 few TRBV4-2 CASSQDRTGGSGRYGYTF TGTGCCAGCAGCCAAGATAGGACAGGGGGATCGGGGCGCTATGGCTACACCTTC
TRBJ1-1 NA NA TRBV18 CASSQYNTQNTEAFF TGTGCCAGCTCACAATACAATACACAGAACACTGAAGCTTTCTTT